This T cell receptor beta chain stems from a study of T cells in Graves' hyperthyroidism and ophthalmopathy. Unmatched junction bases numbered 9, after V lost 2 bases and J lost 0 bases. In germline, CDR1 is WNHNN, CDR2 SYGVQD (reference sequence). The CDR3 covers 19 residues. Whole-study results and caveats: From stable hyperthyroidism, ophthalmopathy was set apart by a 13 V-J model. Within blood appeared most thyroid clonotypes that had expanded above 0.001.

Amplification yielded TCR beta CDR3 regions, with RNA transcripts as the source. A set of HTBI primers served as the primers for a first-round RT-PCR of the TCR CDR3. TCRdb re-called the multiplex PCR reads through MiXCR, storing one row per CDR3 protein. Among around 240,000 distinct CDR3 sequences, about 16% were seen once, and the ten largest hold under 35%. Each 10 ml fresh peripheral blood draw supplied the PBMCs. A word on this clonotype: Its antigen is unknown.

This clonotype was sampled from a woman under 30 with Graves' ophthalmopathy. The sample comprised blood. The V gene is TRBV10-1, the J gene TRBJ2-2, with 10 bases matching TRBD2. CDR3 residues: CASSEPIWSGRANTGELFF. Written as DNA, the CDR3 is TGCGCCAGCAGTGAGCCAATATGGAGCGGGAGGGCGAACACCGGGGAGCTGTTTTTT.